Listed here is a single TCR beta chain. Libraries were prepared by immunoSEQ multiplex PCR; TCRdb keeps only in-frame clonotypes and omits some of them. Of 30,000 or so clones in the sample, 82% were seen once. Trimming removed 2 bases at V and 8 bases at J, with 18 bases between. The CDR3 spans 15 residues. Germline CDR1 is SNHLY and CDR2 is FYNNEI. The sample is drawn from a study of preoperative IRX-2 immunotherapy in early breast cancer. Treatment here: preoperative locoregional IRX-2 cytokine immunotherapy. Samples came from a phase Ib trial of preoperative locoregional IRX-2 cytokine immunotherapy.

V gene TRBV2 combines with J gene TRBJ1-2; D gene uncertain. The receptor was derived from a human donor with breast cancer. This sample was obtained from a patient treated with IRX-2 immunotherapy. As DNA, the CDR3 is TGTGCCAGCAGTGAACCGAGAGGGAAAGTTCGAGGCTACACCTTC. This gives the protein CASSEPRGKVRGYTF.